The TCR beta chain under discussion was sequenced for a study of CD8+ T cells in alopecia areata. Study-wide results and limits: Sequences from scalp samples also cover resident alphabeta T cells of normal skin.

Treatment defined: oral pan-JAK inhibitor, 5-10 mg twice daily. From alopecia areata patients, lesional scalp punch biopsies and peripheral blood were collected. Concerning this clone itself: Its antigen remains unknown.

This CDR3 is built from 11 residues. V lost 4 bases to trimming and J lost 4 bases, with 8 bases between them. Germline CDR1 reads SQVTM; CDR2 reads ANQGSEA. As the sequencing template, cDNA was produced by extracting RNA and reverse transcribing it. Clones were sequenced by immunoSEQ multiplex PCR, and TCRdb holds only the in-frame ones, with some missing. This table has 150,000 to 200,000 clones, about 60% appearing once. V usage is TRBV29-1 and J usage is TRBJ2-7; no definite D call. This TCR was sampled from a human donor with alopecia areata. The starting material was CD4+ T cells sorted from blood, obtained at week 4, from a patient treated with tofacitinib. The CDR3 protein is CSVGVLYEQYF. CDR3 nucleotides: TGCAGCGTTGGAGTGTTGTACGAGCAGTACTTC.